The T cell receptor beta chain described here comes from a study of STAT5B mutations in CD4+ large granular lymphocyte leukemia. Germline V gene data show CDR1 as LNHDA and CDR2 as SQIVND (reference sequence). The CDR3 is made up of 15 amino acids. Trimming took off 6 bases at V and 0 bases at J, with 12 bases between the two ends. The repertoire was sequenced with immunoSEQ multiplex PCR; TCRdb's copy has only in-frame clones and lacks some. The sample shows 35,000 to 45,000 clones, 86% of them seen only once. This clone was picked up a small number of times. The sequence was obtained from a human donor in good health. The V call is TRBV19, the J call TRBJ1-3; D not resolved. The source material was CD4+ T cells from blood buffy coats. CDR3 sequence: CASRAGSASGNTIYF. In nucleotides, the CDR3 is TGTGCCAGTAGGGCAGGCAGTGCCTCTGGAAACACCATATATTTT.